This entry is about one T cell receptor (beta chain). The data are from a study of cytomegalovirus exposure and HLA in healthy donors. The CDR3 is 13 amino acids. CDR1 is SGHNT and CDR2 is YYREEE in the germline V gene (reference sequence). Trimming left V 4 bases short and J 1 base short, with 8 bases between. Using immunoSEQ multiplex PCR, the repertoire was profiled, and TCRdb retains in-frame clones only, with some absent. This table has 120,000 or so clones, 89% appearing once. Specimen: PBMCs. The J gene is TRBJ1-1, the V gene TRBV5-4; D is unclear. The sequence was collected from a woman between 18 and 29 years old in good health and CMV-seronegative. The DNA of the CDR3 is TGTGCCAGCAGCGTGGACGGGAACACTGAAGCTTTCTTT. Residues: CASSVDGNTEAFF.